This T cell receptor beta chain was sequenced for a study of blood T cell repertoires in COVID-19. At the level of the study: The study drew acute and convalescent COVID-19 samples from the United States, Italy and Spain. Nucleic acid was either cDNA or gDNA, and it came from T cells, B-cell-depleted T cells, or PBMCs.

Per the study methods: Amplification of reference gene primers provided the estimated nucleated cell counts. Profiling relied on immunoSEQ multiplex PCR, and the TCRdb table lists in-frame clones only, not all of them. V and J calls and clone size are copied from that table; D and trimming were computed from the DNA. The sample records around 260,000 clones, about 85% being singletons. This CDR3 is 18 amino acids long. The germline V gene has CDR1 LNHDA and CDR2 SQIVND (reference sequence). Unmatched junction bases numbered 12, after V lost 4 bases and J lost 1 base. Material: peripheral blood. The gene calls are TRBV19 and TRBJ2-3; 9 positions agree with TRBD2. This receptor was identified in a man in his 60s who had recovered from COVID-19. The CDR3 loop reads CASSTHLKRGVRTDTQYF. In DNA form, the CDR3 reads TGTGCCAGTAGTACCCATCTAAAGCGGGGGGTTCGCACAGATACGCAGTATTTT.